This record looks at one TCR beta chain sequence and its context. Its antigen specificity is not known. No base quality information exists; no much larger clone differs at one position. These data originate in a study of cytomegalovirus exposure and HLA in healthy donors (TCRdb year 2017). Regarding the study in general: An earlier analysis of some 600 of the donors reported approximately 280 Gb of sequence data and around 110 million unique TCR beta sequences obtained from approximately 180 million T cells. Around 300 gigabases of sequencing data and roughly 90 million unique TCR sequences were included in an early release covering several hundred HLA-typed donors. Among the roughly 400 genotyped donors, around 79% belonged to the genetic ancestry cluster associated with self-reported Caucasian donors. The study was designed to test whether signatures of past pathogen exposure could be identified by cataloging public T cell receptors. The study used immunosequencing to profile the T cell repertoires of around 600 subjects and linked those repertoires to cytomegalovirus serostatus. A separate validation cohort of about 110 different subjects was used in addition to the roughly 670-subject first cohort. High-throughput TCR immunosequencing, statistical association of individual TCRs with disease status, and machine learning were combined to predict cytomegalovirus infection status. In a later analysis, previously published TCR beta repertoires from 550 to 750 donors were re-analyzed and high-resolution HLA genotyping was added so that TCR occurrence patterns could be studied. The later analysis used no new phenotypic data to find candidate immune exposures, relying instead on TCR beta sequences and their occurrence across donors. To decide whether each TCR beta V gene segment behaved as functional or pseudogenic, an earlier analysis of 587 of the donors relied on high-throughput TCR beta sequencing. Alongside the repertoire data, information on donor age, sex, ethnicity and CMV serostatus was compiled. A later genetic analysis used genome-wide SNP genotypes for about 65% of the 666 donors, treating that subset as a discovery cohort. All discovery cohort repertoires had been generated on a single sequencing platform. HLA typing included class I and class II loci at four-digit resolution. The number of donors typed differed by locus, with roughly 629-640 for A, B, C, DRB1 and DQB1, 522 for DQA1, 600 to 610 for DPA1, and about 450 for DPB1. A handful of DR-DQ haplotypes were treated as single units for association and clustering because of strong linkage in the cohort. On average, 235,054 unique TCR beta nucleotide sequences were sequenced per donor among roughly 430 genotyped donors of the cohort, with roughly 18% of those sequences being non-productive. On the study overall, not on this receptor specifically: An earlier analysis of 587 of the donors showed that most TCR beta V segments appeared in productive rearrangements either about 87% or about 30% of the time, which broadly matched IMGT annotations. At a false discovery rate of 0.05, a later analysis linked roughly 17,000 TCR beta sequences to specific HLA alleles. The authors suggested that the approach could potentially be generalized to other disease states and immunological phenotypes. According to a later genetic analysis, donors in an Asian-associated ancestry cluster had fewer N-insertions in productive TCRs than the approximately 610-donor mean. A further reported finding was that TCR beta sequences accurately predicted the HLA-A and HLA-B alleles for most subjects in the first cohort. A cluster of highly shared sequence variants was judged likely to represent a technical artifact of the sequencing pipeline. According to a later analysis, parvovirus B19, influenza, CMV and Epstein-Barr virus appeared linked to several top co-occurrence clusters. Because HLA typing was missing for some donors at each locus, association tests included only the typed subset. Immune exposure information for the cohort was limited to CMV serostatus. This cohort had only TCR beta chains sequenced, and the lack of alpha or paired-chain data limited which features could be detected. According to a later analysis, most CMV-associated TCR beta chains appeared to be HLA-restricted, and the HLA associations seemed to be driven largely by CMV exposure. Most TCR sequences were seen in very few donors, while some public TCRs were found in many individuals. An association between a missense DCLRE1C variant and V-gene and J-gene trimming of TCR beta chains was found in a later genetic analysis and replicated in an independent cohort. Roughly uniform sequencing depth across donors was assumed in presence/absence analyses, although this assumption may not hold. Some IMGT-functional V segments, including TRBV6-2 and TRBV6-3, could not be distinguished by the 87-base-pair reads and were therefore excluded. In a later analysis, TCR association rates were found to vary across HLA loci, with the most associated TCRs seen for DRB1 alleles and the fewest for HLA-C alleles. When HLA alleles, especially DR and DQ, strongly co-occurred, TCR associations were difficult to assign to individual alleles. Compared with equally common non-associated chains, HLA-associated TCR beta chains in a later analysis were more clonally expanded and had lower generation probabilities. Because counts were too low, about 15 rarely observed V segments, including chromosome 9 orphons, were left out of the earlier analysis of some 640 of the donors. The classifier was reported to diagnose cytomegalovirus status with high specificity and sensitivity in both the original and validation cohorts. In vitro tests confirmed that three of the cytomegalovirus-associated TCR beta chains recognize cytomegalovirus antigens. Correlated functional status among segregating V segments might be attributable to linkage disequilibrium, but an unknown experimental factor could not be ruled out. In the study, roughly 160 TCR beta chains were listed as associated with cytomegalovirus.

V loses 5 bases at its end and J loses 4 bases; junction bases beyond the gene matches: 15. Per the germline V gene (reference sequence), SEHNR is the CDR1 and FQNEAQ is the CDR2. The CDR3 measures 19 amino acids from cysteine to phenylalanine. Only the CDR3 part of the read is kept: 57 bases, read in frame from the first base. Libraries were built with the immunoSEQ multiplex PCR assay. For the multiplex PCR, a mixture combining 60 forward primers for TCR Vbeta segments and 13 reverse primers for TCR Jbeta segments was used. Amplification of the CDR3 region of rearranged TCR beta genes was performed with a multiplex PCR assay on genomic DNA. The amplified TCR beta libraries were sequenced on the Illumina HiSeq System as 87-base-pair reads. The source study handled its data this way. In a later analysis, 77 million or so unique TCR beta chains were counted across the roughly 610 repertoires, and some 10 million of these chains were shared by at least two donors. To remove PCR and sequencing errors, raw reads were error-corrected and collapsed into unique sequences using a nearest-neighbor algorithm that merged closely related sequences. CDR3 sequences were aligned to IMGT reference sequences to assign V, D and J gene segments. Each retained sequence needed at least a six-nucleotide match to both a V gene segment and a J gene segment. Rearrangements were called productive when the CDR3 lacked stop codons and stayed in frame with V and J; all others were non-productive. Following IMGT convention, CDR3 was defined as the stretch from the second conserved V-encoded cysteine to the conserved J-encoded phenylalanine. The earlier analysis of 587 of the donors excluded sequences that lacked an unambiguous match to a single V gene segment. An earlier analysis of fewer than 650 of the donors classified V segments as functional when productive rearrangements were above 56.7% and as segregating when the standard deviation between donors was above 5%. A statistical classification framework was built for diagnosing cytomegalovirus status from the catalog of TCR beta chain sequences. In a later analysis, TCR nucleotide sequences were compared against IMGT/GENE-DB human TR gene sequences so that V and J genes could be assigned. The TCRdist pipeline was used in a later analysis to assign CDR3 sequences and most-parsimonious VDJ recombination scenarios. In a later analysis, each TCR beta chain was defined by its CDR3 amino acid sequence together with its V-gene family, and reads without a unique V-gene family were excluded. As a way to deal with suspected cross-contamination and a sequencing artifact, a later analysis dropped approximately 590 nucleotide sequences that were highly shared and had low generation probability. In a later analysis, a clonal expansion index for each public chain was calculated from normalized within-repertoire ranks of inferred template counts. Generation probabilities in a later analysis came from a VDJ recombination model fitted to out-of-frame rearrangements, and those results were checked against IGoR. A later analysis scored TCR-TCR, TCR-HLA and TCR-CMV co-occurrence with hypergeometric tests, applying a repertoire-size bias correction to TCR pairs. A later analysis estimated false discovery rates by permuting HLA or CMV assignments 20 times. A later analysis grouped co-occurring TCRs with DBSCAN, adding TCRdist sequence similarity when clustering within HLA-allele-positive subsets. Co-occurrence clustering excluded repertoires with fewer than 30,000 or more than 120,000 public chains, plus five with anomalous nucleotide sharing. This is the immuneACCESS table as TCRdb keeps it, with only in-frame sequences that have V and J called. A part of the clones is gone; compared with another copy, unresolved V genes explain less than half, and the rest is unexplained. That table is the source of V, J and clone size, and D and trimming were worked out from the DNA. Within this sample are roughly 93,000 clones, with around 75% of them counted one time only. Approximately 9.9% of the sample is held by the ten biggest clonotypes.

In total, approximately 610 healthy bone marrow donors made up the cohort. At the time of sampling, every cohort member was nominally healthy, though immune exposures that went unrecorded were likely present. The donor was CMV seropositive and belonged to the group of 250 to 300 seropositive cohort members. Every donor gave a peripheral blood sample, and the peripheral blood mononuclear cells from that sample were used for TCR beta sequencing. The Qiagen DNeasy Blood Extraction Kit was used to extract genomic DNA from the blood cell samples. The source material was PBMCs. The chain is made from TRBV7-9 and TRBJ2-1, with 12 bases matching TRBD2. This TCR was sampled from a man between 18 and 35 years old in good health and CMV-seropositive. In nucleotides, the sequence is TGTGCCAGCAGCAACAGGGTTCCACTAGCGGGGGGCTTTTACAATGAGCAGTTCTTC. It translates as CASSNRVPLAGGFYNEQFF.